Presented here are 2 T cell receptor beta chains from one specimen sequenced in a study of T cell responses to AZD1222 COVID-19 vaccine. TCRdb's copy holds only in-frame clones and misses some; the assay was immunoSEQ multiplex PCR. The table lists 25,000 to 30,000 clones, 89% of them singletons. Specimen: peripheral blood, collected on day 0 of AZD1222 vaccination. Receptors originate from an adult in good health.

This chain joins TRBV7-2 and TRBJ2-1; D is uncertain. CDR3 size: 15 residues. The V end lost 5 bases, the J end lost 5 bases, and 16 bases lay between the germline ends. Looked up from germline, CDR1 is SGHTA and CDR2 is FQGNSA. CDR3 amino acids: CASSPPARVNNEQFF. The CDR3 DNA follows: TGTGCCAGCAGCCCCCCGGCACGAGTTAACAATGAGCAGTTCTTC.

The rearrangement links TRBV5-6 to TRBJ1-3; D call uncertain. The germline V gene encodes CDR1 SGHDT and CDR2 YYEEEE. CDR3 length equals 15 residues. Deletions cut 1 base from V and 3 bases from J, with 11 bases between. The CDR3 sequence is CASSLWAVDGNTIYF. CDR3 coding DNA: TGTGCCAGCAGCTTGTGGGCGGTGGATGGAAACACCATATATTTT.